These 10 T cell receptor beta chains came from one sample sequenced in a study of T-cell reconstitution after alpha-beta-depleted transplantation in children (dated by TCRdb to between 2015 and 2016). The library was generated by PCR. The listed sequencing device is Illumina HiSeq 2500. TCR library preparation used molecular barcoding, with unique molecular identifiers applied to normalize quantification of the TCRbeta repertoire. In-frame beta chains were kept once TCRdb had trimmed the public reads at Q25 with fastp and called clones with MiXCR. CDR3 protein sequences are deduplicated, and each keeps its most common genes and DNA. This sample lists hundreds of thousands of distinct CDR3 sequences; around 17% were detected once. 0.8% to 1.1% of the sample belongs to the ten largest clones. Sequenced here: PBMCs from the stem cell graft donor, sampled from the stem cell graft. Receptor source: a human donor who donated a stem cell graft to a child with acute myeloid leukemia.

Ten or more counts support this clonotype. This chain connects TRBV20-1 to TRBJ2-7, with D possibly being TRBD1 or TRBD2 (5 bases each). Trimming took 4 bases from V and 2 from J, leaving 24 bases between them. CDR3 size: 17 residues. Germline lookup yields CDR1 DFQATT and CDR2 SNEGSKA (reference sequence). CDR3 in DNA: TGCAGTGCTAACCCCTCCTCAGAGATTTGGGGACCCTACGAGCAGTACTTC. Translating it yields CSANPSSEIWGPYEQYF.

The sample holds one count of this clonotype. The chain links TRBV4-2 to TRBJ2-7; D is possibly TRBD1 (6 bases). The CDR3 has 16 amino acids. V was shortened by 4 bases and J by 2 bases, with 18 bases between the two germline ends. The germline gives CDR1 LGHNA, CDR2 YNFKEQ. The CDR3 sequence: CASSLHRVPTTYEQYF. Written as DNA, the CDR3 is TGTGCCAGCAGCCTGCACAGGGTCCCAACAACCTACGAGCAGTACTTC.

V is TRBV24-1 and J is TRBJ2-1; TRBD1 matches at 9 bases. Trimming removed 4 bases from V and 2 bases from J; junction bases left unmatched: 11. The CDR3 is made up of 18 amino acids. Germline V gives CDR1 KGHDR, CDR2 SFDVKD. CDR3 in amino acids: CATSDGPGTGSAYNEQFF. In DNA, the CDR3 is TGTGCCACCAGTGACGGACCCGGGACAGGGTCAGCCTACAATGAGCAGTTCTTC.

The V and J genes are TRBV5-6 and TRBJ2-1; D unresolved. The CDR3 is made up of 18 amino acids. The V end lost 0 bases, the J end lost 1 base, and 17 bases lay between the germline ends. Germline V gives CDR1 SGHDT, CDR2 YYEEEE. The CDR3 spells CASSLAPTARRSYNEQFF. CDR3 sequence (DNA): TGTGCCAGCAGCTTGGCCCCCACCGCGCGGCGGTCCTACAATGAGCAGTTCTTC. The variable domain in full, with the rest retrieved from reference TRBV5-6 and TRBJ2-1, is DAGVTQSPTHLIKTRGQQVTLRCSPKSGHDTVSWYQQALGQGPQFIFQYYEEEERQRGNFPDRFSGHQFPNYSSELNVNALLLGDSALYLCASSLAPTARRSYNEQFFGPGTRLTVL.

This clonotype was recorded at least ten times. V and J are TRBV9 and TRBJ1-2; possible D gene TRBD1, 5 bases. Germline assignment: CDR1 SGDLS and CDR2 YYNGEE. The V and J ends lost 5 bases and 2 bases respectively, with 13 bases between them. This CDR3 has 14 residues. CDR3 in DNA: TGTGCCAGCAGTCAACGAGGGGTGAACTATGGCTACACCTTC. It specifies CASSQRGVNYGYTF.

About this clonotype itself: Germline and junction disagree at one end, which may indicate a read error. V gene TRBV20-1 combines with J gene TRBJ2-1, with 9 bases fitting TRBD2. Looked up from germline, CDR1 is DFQATT and CDR2 is SNEGSKA (reference sequence). The CDR3 has 15 amino acids. Here the CDR3 DNA reads TGCTGTGCTAGAGCTGGCGGGGGGGCCTGGAATGAGCAGTTCTTC. The encoded protein is CCARAGGGAWNEQFF.

This clonotype was counted ten times or more. The rearrangement links TRBV29-1 to TRBJ2-1; 7 positions match TRBD1. The CDR3 has 15 residues. V lost 5 bases, J lost 1 base, and 8 bases stayed unmatched. CDR1 and CDR2 (germline): SQVTM, ANQGSEA. CDR3 DNA: TGCAGCGTTCACCAGGGGGAAAGGTCCTACAATGAGCAGTTCTTC. Residues: CSVHQGERSYNEQFF.

Ten or more counts support this clonotype. The rearrangement uses TRBV20-1 and TRBJ2-7, with a tentative D call TRBD1 (5 bases). CDR1 is DFQATT and CDR2 is SNEGSKA in the germline V gene (reference sequence). Trimming took 3 bases from V and 2 from J, leaving 11 bases between them. The CDR3 is made up of 13 amino acids. The CDR3 DNA reads as TGCAGTGCTAGGTCCAGGGCTGCCTACGAGCAGTACGTC. Translation: CSARSRAAYEQYV.

This clonotype turned up a few times. The J gene is TRBJ2-1, the V gene TRBV28; 10 bases fit TRBD1. Unmatched junction bases numbered 6, after V lost 3 bases and J lost 7 bases. The CDR3 runs to 15 residues. CDR1 is MDHEN and CDR2 is SYDVKM in the germline V gene. The DNA for the CDR3 is TGTGCCAGCAGTTTGGCGACAGGGGGCATGAATGAGCAGTTCTTC. This encodes CASSLATGGMNEQFF.

V usage is TRBV27 and J usage is TRBJ1-6, with TRBD1 matching 7 bases. The CDR3 has 14 residues. The trim removed 5 bases at V and 10 bases at J, leaving 8 bases unmatched. Germline V gene lookup returns CDR1 MNHEY and CDR2 SMNVEV (reference sequence). CDR3 sequence: CASSPDRAGSPLHF. CDR3 bases: TGTGCCAGCAGTCCTGACAGGGCTGGGTCACCCCTCCACTTT.